This T cell receptor beta chain came from a study of blood T cell repertoires in COVID-19. For the study at large: Acute and convalescent COVID-19 specimens originated in the United States, Italy and Spain. T cells, B-cell-depleted T cells, or PBMCs provided the cDNA or gDNA that served as material.

V was pared by 5 bases and J by 4 bases, with 9 bases of the junction left unmatched. Germline V CDR1 and CDR2: SNHLY, FYNNEI. The CDR3 runs to 16 residues. This clone has a single count. Study processing details: Using reference gene primer amplification, nucleated cell counts were estimated. Using immunoSEQ multiplex PCR, the repertoire was profiled, and TCRdb retains in-frame clones only, with some absent. V and J calls and clone size are as listed in that table; D and trimming were resolved from the DNA. The sample lists some 130,000 clones, roughly 91% occurring once. Sequencing was performed on peripheral blood. The source of this sequence is a man aged 50-59 years with active or convalescent COVID-19. V is TRBV2 and J is TRBJ2-1; 9 nucleotides line up with TRBD2. CDR3: CASSRAGGPVYNEQFF. CDR3 in DNA: TGTGCCAGCAGTAGGGCGGGGGGGCCGGTTTACAATGAGCAGTTCTTC.